Shown below are 22 T cell receptor beta chains from a single sample sequenced in a study of blood T cell repertoires in COVID-19. The repertoire was sequenced with immunoSEQ multiplex PCR; TCRdb's copy has only in-frame clones and lacks some. The sample carries 150,000 to 200,000 clones, approximately 93% recorded once. The sample comprised peripheral blood. These receptors came from a woman aged 55-70 years with COVID-19, enrolled during active disease.

This chain connects TRBV5-1 to TRBJ2-1; tentatively, D is TRBD2 (7 bases). Germline V CDR1 and CDR2: SGHRS, YFSETQ. Trimming took off 0 bases at V and 6 bases at J, with 10 bases between the two ends. The CDR3 is 14 residues long. CDR3 in DNA: TGCGCCAGCAGCTTGGCGGGGGGCCCCAATGAGCAGTTCTTC. The encoded protein is CASSLAGGPNEQFF. Filled out from reference TRBV5-1 and TRBJ2-1, the complete variable domain reads KAGVTQTPRYLIKTRGQQVTLSCSPISGHRSVSWYQQTPGQGLQFLFEYFSETQRNKGNFPGRFSGRQFSNSRSEMNVSTLELGDSALYLCASSLAGGPNEQFFGPGTRLTVL.

This rearrangement joins TRBV7-2 to TRBJ1-3, with TRBD1 matching over 7 bases. The CDR3 extends over 14 amino acids. The trim removed 5 bases at V and 4 bases at J, leaving 5 bases unmatched. Per the germline V gene, CDR1 is SGHTA and CDR2 is FQGNSA. The chain's CDR3 is CASSPRDRGNTIYF. CDR3 in DNA: TGTGCCAGCAGCCCGAGGGACAGAGGAAACACCATATATTTT.

V is TRBV29-1 and J is TRBJ2-3, with D possibly matching TRBD1 (6 bases). V was pared by 4 bases and J by 3 bases, with 17 bases between. The CDR3 consists of 15 residues. CDR1 SQVTM and CDR2 ANQGSEA come from the germline V gene. In DNA, the CDR3 is TGCAGCGTTGCCCAGGGGAGTCTGGGGACAGATACGCAGTATTTT. Translation: CSVAQGSLGTDTQYF.

The V gene is TRBV19, the J gene TRBJ2-7; TRBD1 aligns across 8 bases. The V and J ends lost 5 bases and 4 bases, in that order; junction bases with no gene match: 7. CDR1 is LNHDA, CDR2 SQIVND, per germline (reference sequence). The CDR3 covers 14 residues. The CDR3: CASSLQGAVYEQYF. CDR3 sequence (DNA): TGTGCCAGTAGTCTCCAGGGGGCGGTTTACGAGCAGTACTTC.

The gene calls are TRBV5-1 and TRBJ1-6; TRBD1 aligns across 8 bases. The CDR3 runs to 18 residues. Germline CDR1 is SGHRS and CDR2 is YFSETQ. The V segment lost 4 bases and the J segment 4 bases; nucleotides outside the gene matches: 13. CDR3 in DNA: TGCGCCAGCAGCCCGAGAGGTTCGCAGGGGGCTTATAATTCACCCCTCCACTTT. The encoded protein is CASSPRGSQGAYNSPLHF.

V gene TRBV18 combines with J gene TRBJ2-5; TRBD2 matches at 12 bases. The CDR3 consists of 17 residues. CDR1 is KGHSH and CDR2 is LQKENI in the germline V gene. V lost 1 base and J lost 2; bases outside the gene matches: 5. The CDR3 nucleotides read TGTGCCAGCTCACCACGCCCTAGCGGGGGGGCTCAAGAGACCCAGTACTTC. This translates into CASSPRPSGGAQETQYF.

The V and J genes are TRBV27 and TRBJ1-1; D unclear. This CDR3 is built from 13 residues. V shed 6 bases and J shed 1 base, with 9 bases lying between them. Germline CDR1 MNHEY, CDR2 SMNVEV (reference sequence). CDR3 loop: CASRNPGNTEAFF. Written as DNA, the CDR3 is TGTGCCAGCAGAAACCCCGGGAACACTGAAGCTTTCTTT.

The chain combines TRBV12-3 or TRBV12-4 with TRBJ1-1, with D possibly TRBD1 on 6 matching bases. CDR3 length: 13 amino acids. Trimming shortened V by 5 bases and J by 3 bases, and 10 bases separated the two germline ends. CDR3 loop: CASSRGGYTEAFF. CDR3 nucleotide sequence: TGTGCCAGCAGTAGGGGGGGGTACACTGAAGCTTTCTTT.

The chain joins TRBV27 to TRBJ1-1; maybe TRBD1 (5 bases). Trimming shortened V by 0 bases and J by 4 bases, and 18 bases separated the two germline ends. Germline values: CDR1 MNHEY, CDR2 SMNVEV (reference sequence). CDR3 size: 17 residues. Here the CDR3 reads CASSLSIGGGGFTEAFF. The DNA for the CDR3 is TGTGCCAGCAGTTTATCAATCGGGGGTGGGGGGTTCACTGAAGCTTTCTTT.

This chain connects TRBV7-2 to TRBJ1-2; 8 bases are shared with TRBD1. The CDR3 is 17 amino acids. V dropped 1 base and J dropped 0; count of bases not matched to a gene: 7. CDR1 and CDR2 (germline): SGHTA, FQGNSA. CDR3 in amino acids: CASSLVYGTGANYGYTF. Written as DNA, the CDR3 is TGTGCCAGCAGCTTAGTTTATGGGACAGGAGCTAACTATGGCTACACCTTC.

V gene TRBV21-1 combines with J gene TRBJ2-3; the table gives TRBD2 as D, unverified against the DNA. TRBV21-1 is tagged as a pseudogene. This CDR3 has 15 residues. The CDR3 spells CASRGLAGITDTQYF. CDR3 coding DNA: TGTGCCAGCAGAGGACTAGCGGGGATCACAGATACGCAGTATTTT.

This clone was recorded once. The chain carries TRBV5-4 and TRBJ1-2; unclear D gene. Germline lookup yields CDR1 SGHNT and CDR2 YYREEE (reference sequence). CDR3 size: 14 residues. With 4 bases removed from V and 0 bases from J, the gap between germline ends came to 10 bases. In DNA form, the CDR3 reads TGTGCCAGCAGCCTGACACAGTCTAACTATGGCTACACCTTC. Its translation: CASSLTQSNYGYTF.

The chain carries TRBV5-1 and TRBJ1-1; D unclear. Germline values: CDR1 SGHRS, CDR2 YFSETQ. V shed 2 bases and J shed 2 bases, with 13 bases lying between them. The CDR3 sequence is 15 residues long. For the CDR3, the DNA is TGCGCCAGCAGCTTTAACCCCTCAGTAAACACTGAAGCTTTCTTT. Translated: CASSFNPSVNTEAFF.

This chain uses TRBV5-8 with TRBJ2-1; a weak D match, TRBD1 (5 bases). The CDR3 totals 15 residues. V was shortened by 4 bases and J by 8 bases, with 19 bases between the two germline ends. CDR1 is SGHTS, CDR2 YDEGEE, per germline. The CDR3 nucleotides read TGTGCCAGCAGCCACGGCAGGGTTTCCATAGATGAGCAGTTCTTC. It specifies CASSHGRVSIDEQFF.

The genes are TRBV9 and TRBJ1-1; 7 positions match TRBD1. CDR3 length: 15 amino acids. The V segment lost 3 bases and the J segment 3 bases; nucleotides outside the gene matches: 8. Germline V gene sequence: CDR1 SGDLS, CDR2 YYNGEE. CDR3 sequence (DNA): TGTGCCAGCAGCGGATCGGGACAGCCCTACACTGAAGCTTTCTTT. Residues: CASSGSGQPYTEAFF.

CDR3 in DNA: TGTGCCTGGAATAGCGGGAATGGCTACACCTTC. Amino acids: CAWNSGNGYTF. The chain links TRBV30 to TRBJ1-2; no definite D call. CDR1 GTSNPN and CDR2 SVGIG come from the germline V gene (reference sequence). The V end was cut by 4 bases, the J end by 6 bases, with 9 bases between. This CDR3 comprises 11 residues.

V gene TRBV6-5 combines with J gene TRBJ1-3; TRBD1 matches at 7 bases. Germline V gene data show CDR1 as MNHEY and CDR2 as SVGAGI. The CDR3 runs 15 residues. Trimming removed 2 bases from V and 4 bases from J; junction bases left unmatched: 5. CDR3 sequence reads: CASSYGTGAGNTIYF. The CDR3 DNA sequence: TGTGCCAGCAGTTACGGCACAGGGGCCGGAAACACCATATATTTT.

The rearrangement uses TRBV12-3 or TRBV12-4 and TRBJ1-2; D is unclear. This CDR3 has 13 amino acids. V was clipped by 3 bases and J by 2 bases, with 7 bases between them. The CDR3 DNA follows: TGTGCCAGCAGTTTTCCGGGGAACTATGGCTACACCTTC. It codes for CASSFPGNYGYTF.

The chain is built from TRBV5-5 and TRBJ2-5; TRBD1 matches at 8 bases. The ends lost 0 bases at V and 2 bases at J; junction bases unmatched: 3. Germline CDR1 reads SGHKS; CDR2 reads YYEKEE (reference sequence). The CDR3 totals 15 residues. The CDR3 here is CASSLGTGQQETQYF. In nucleotides, the CDR3 is TGTGCCAGCAGCTTGGGGACAGGGCAACAAGAGACCCAGTACTTC.

The chain combines TRBV30 with TRBJ1-5; D is undetermined. CDR3 size: 13 residues. V lost 1 base, J lost 7 bases, and 11 bases lay in between. Germline V gene lookup returns CDR1 GTSNPN and CDR2 SVGIG (reference sequence). CDR3 region: CAWSDVGGQPQHF. The DNA for the CDR3 is TGTGCCTGGAGTGACGTCGGAGGCCAGCCCCAGCATTTT.

This clone has a single count. The V call is TRBV19, the J call TRBJ1-2, with 7 bases aligning to TRBD1. The V and J ends lost 4 bases and 4 bases, in that order; junction bases with no gene match: 6. Germline V lookup: CDR1 LNHDA, CDR2 SQIVND (reference sequence). The CDR3 runs 14 residues. CDR3 sequence (DNA): TGTGCCAGTAGTAGAGGACAGGTCCTCTATGGCTACACCTTC. It is translated as CASSRGQVLYGYTF.

J is TRBJ2-5 and V is TRBV4-2; TRBD2 might be the D (6 bases). V lost 3 bases and J 0 bases, leaving 11 bases between the germline ends. This CDR3 region has 15 residues. Germline V lookup: CDR1 LGHNA, CDR2 YNFKEQ. The CDR3 DNA follows: TGTGCCAGCAGCCACGAGACGGGAGACCAAGAGACCCAGTACTTC. Encoded protein: CASSHETGDQETQYF.